These 4 T cell receptor beta chains were sequenced from one sample in a study of cytomegalovirus exposure and HLA in healthy donors. Produced via immunoSEQ multiplex PCR; TCRdb's table is partial and in-frame only. The sample consists of under 300,000 clones, around 88% of them appearing once. The sequencing sample was made of PBMCs. These receptors all come from a woman aged 30 to 39 in good health and CMV-seropositive.

The rearrangement joins TRBV29-1 to TRBJ1-1; no clear D. The germline V gene has CDR1 SQVTM and CDR2 ANQGSEA. The CDR3 contains 14 residues. V was cut by 4 bases and J by 5 bases, with 17 bases left in between. The CDR3 DNA reads as TGCAGCGTTGCTCATGGAGCCGGGGAAACTGAAGCTTTCTTT. It encodes CSVAHGAGETEAFF.

The chain combines TRBV27 with TRBJ1-1; weak D call: TRBD1 (5 bases). The ends were cut back, 5 bases at V and 5 bases at J, with 15 bases in the middle. The CDR3 consists of 14 residues. CDR1 is MNHEY and CDR2 is SMNVEV in the germline V gene (reference sequence). This CDR3 is CASSIWGDRTEAFF. The CDR3 nucleotides read TGTGCCAGCAGTATTTGGGGGGACCGGACTGAAGCTTTCTTT.

The V and J genes are TRBV5-1 and TRBJ2-6; 12 nucleotides agree with TRBD1. Looked up from germline, CDR1 is SGHRS and CDR2 is YFSETQ. V shed 4 bases, J shed 2 bases, and the junction held 4 bases outside the gene matches. The CDR3 has 17 amino acids. CDR3: CASSKGQGAAGANVLTF. The CDR3 DNA sequence: TGCGCCAGCAGCAAGGGACAGGGGGCGGCTGGGGCCAACGTCCTGACTTTC.

This clone turned up a few times. The rearrangement joins TRBV7-9 to TRBJ2-7; 7 bases fit TRBD2. The CDR3 is made up of 13 amino acids. V lost 8 bases and J lost 1; bases outside the gene matches: 5. Germline V lookup: CDR1 SEHNR, CDR2 FQNEAQ (reference sequence). The DNA of the CDR3 is TGTGCCAGCGGGCCGGGGGGATCCTACGAGCAGTACTTC. Its protein product is CASGPGGSYEQYF.